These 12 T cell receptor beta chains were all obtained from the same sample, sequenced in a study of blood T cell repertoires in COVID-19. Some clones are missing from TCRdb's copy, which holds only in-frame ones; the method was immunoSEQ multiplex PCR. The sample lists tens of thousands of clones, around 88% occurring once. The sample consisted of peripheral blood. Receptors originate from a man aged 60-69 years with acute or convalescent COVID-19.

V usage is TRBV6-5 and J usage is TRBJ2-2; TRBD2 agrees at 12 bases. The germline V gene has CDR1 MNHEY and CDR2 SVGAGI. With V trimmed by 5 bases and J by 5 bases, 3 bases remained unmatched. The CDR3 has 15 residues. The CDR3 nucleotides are TGTGCCAGCAGTCAAACTAGCGGGGGGACCGGGGAGCTGTTTTTT. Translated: CASSQTSGGTGELFF.

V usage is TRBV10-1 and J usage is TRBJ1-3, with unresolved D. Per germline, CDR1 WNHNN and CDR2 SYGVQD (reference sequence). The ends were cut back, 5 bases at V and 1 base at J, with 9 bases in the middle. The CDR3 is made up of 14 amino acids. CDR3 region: CASSRTVSGNTIYF. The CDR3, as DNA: TGCGCCAGCAGTCGTACGGTTTCTGGAAACACCATATATTTT.

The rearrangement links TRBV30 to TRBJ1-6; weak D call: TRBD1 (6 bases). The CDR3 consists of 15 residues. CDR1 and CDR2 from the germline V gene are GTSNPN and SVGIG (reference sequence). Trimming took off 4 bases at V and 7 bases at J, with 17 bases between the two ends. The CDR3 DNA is TGTGCCTGGATCGCCGGGACAATACTCAATTCACCCCTCCACTTT. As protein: CAWIAGTILNSPLHF.

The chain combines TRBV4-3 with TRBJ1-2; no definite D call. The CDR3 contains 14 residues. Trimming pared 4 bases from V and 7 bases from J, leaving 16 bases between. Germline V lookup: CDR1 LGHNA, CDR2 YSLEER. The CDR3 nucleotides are TGCGCCAGCAGCCGAAGCGAGGGTGTCGTTGGCTACACCTTC. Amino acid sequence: CASSRSEGVVGYTF.

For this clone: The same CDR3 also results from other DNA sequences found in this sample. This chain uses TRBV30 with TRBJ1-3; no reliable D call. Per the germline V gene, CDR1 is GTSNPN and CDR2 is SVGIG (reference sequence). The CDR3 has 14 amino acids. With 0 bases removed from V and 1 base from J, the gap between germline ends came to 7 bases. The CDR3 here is CAWSVHRSGNTIYF. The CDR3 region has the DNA TGTGCCTGGAGTGTACACCGTTCTGGAAACACCATATATTTT.

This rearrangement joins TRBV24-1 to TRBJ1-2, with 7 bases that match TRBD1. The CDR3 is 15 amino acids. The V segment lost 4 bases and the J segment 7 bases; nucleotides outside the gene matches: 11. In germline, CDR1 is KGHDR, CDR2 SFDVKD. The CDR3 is CATSEQVTGRGGYTF. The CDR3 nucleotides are TGTGCCACCAGTGAGCAAGTGACAGGGCGGGGTGGCTACACCTTC.

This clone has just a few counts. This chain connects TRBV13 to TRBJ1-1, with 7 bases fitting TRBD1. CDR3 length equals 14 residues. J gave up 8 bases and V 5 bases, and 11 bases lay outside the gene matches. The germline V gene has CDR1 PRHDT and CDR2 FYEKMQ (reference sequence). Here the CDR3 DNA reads TGTGCCAGCAGCCTACCGGGACAGCAAGGCGAAGCTTTCTTT. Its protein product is CASSLPGQQGEAFF.

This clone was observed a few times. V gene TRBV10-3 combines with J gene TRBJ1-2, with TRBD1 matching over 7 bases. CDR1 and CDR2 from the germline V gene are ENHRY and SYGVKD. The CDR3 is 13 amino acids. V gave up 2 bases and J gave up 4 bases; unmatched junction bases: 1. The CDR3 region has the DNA TGTGCCATCAGTGAGCACAGGGGCTATGGCTACACCTTC. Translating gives CAISEHRGYGYTF.

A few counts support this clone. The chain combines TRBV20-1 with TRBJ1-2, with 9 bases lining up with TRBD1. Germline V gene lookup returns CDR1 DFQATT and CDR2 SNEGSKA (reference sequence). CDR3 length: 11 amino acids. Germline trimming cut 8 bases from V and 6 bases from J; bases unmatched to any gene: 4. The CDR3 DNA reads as TGCAGTCTACGGACAGGGGATGGCTACACCTTC. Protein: CSLRTGDGYTF.

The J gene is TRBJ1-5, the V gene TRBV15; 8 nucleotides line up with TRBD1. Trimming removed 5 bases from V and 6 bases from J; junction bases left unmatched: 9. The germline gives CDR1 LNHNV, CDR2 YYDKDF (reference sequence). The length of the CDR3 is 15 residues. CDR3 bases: TGTGCCACCAGCTTGGACAGGGATAAGGGTCAGCCCCAGCATTTT. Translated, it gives CATSLDRDKGQPQHF.

The CDR3 DNA reads as TGCGCCAGCAGCTTGGGCGGGGGTGTCACAGATACGCAGTATTTT. Its translation is CASSLGGGVTDTQYF. V is TRBV5-1 and J is TRBJ2-3; 7 nucleotides match TRBD2. There are 15 residues in the CDR3. The V gene's germline CDR1 is SGHRS and CDR2 YFSETQ. With 0 bases clipped from V and 2 bases from J, the junction kept 3 bases outside the gene matches.

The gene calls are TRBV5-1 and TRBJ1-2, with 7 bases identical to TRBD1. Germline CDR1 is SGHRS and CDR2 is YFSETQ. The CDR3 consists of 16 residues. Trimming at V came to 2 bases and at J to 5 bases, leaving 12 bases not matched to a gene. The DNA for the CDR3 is TGCGCCAGCAGCTTAGCCGGACAGGAGGTTTCGTATGGCTACACCTTC. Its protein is CASSLAGQEVSYGYTF. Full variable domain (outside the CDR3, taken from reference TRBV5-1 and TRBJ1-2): KAGVTQTPRYLIKTRGQQVTLSCSPISGHRSVSWYQQTPGQGLQFLFEYFSETQRNKGNFPGRFSGRQFSNSRSEMNVSTLELGDSALYLCASSLAGQEVSYGYTFGSGTRLTVV.